Listed below are T cell receptor beta chains from one sample, sequenced in a study of blood T cell repertoires in COVID-19. Method: immunoSEQ multiplex PCR; TCRdb's copy keeps in-frame clones and lacks some. The sample shows about 260,000 clones, less than 90% of them seen only once. Sequencing used peripheral blood. Source of these receptors: a man aged 55 to 69 who had recovered from COVID-19. The CDR3 runs from the conserved cysteine through the conserved F or W. Fields, in order: V gene, clone size, D gene, CDR3 length, J gene, CDR3 protein, CDR3 DNA. The D gene is left open where the match is weak. Clone sizes are given selectively: once, few, many, or a class where the clone is expanded.

v_gene: TRBV11-2; abundance: NA; d_gene: NA; len: 14; j_gene: TRBJ1-4; CDR3aa: CASSLYRTNEKLFF; CDR3nt: TGTGCCAGCAGCTTATACCGGACTAATGAAAAACTGTTTTTT
v_gene: TRBV3-1/TRBV3-2; abundance: NA; d_gene: NA; len: 14; j_gene: TRBJ2-1; CDR3aa: CASSQVNAQDEQFF; CDR3nt: TGTGCCAGCAGCCAAGTGAACGCCCAGGATGAGCAGTTCTTC
v_gene: TRBV11-2; abundance: NA; d_gene: TRBD1; len: 19; j_gene: TRBJ1-1; CDR3aa: CASSLDVPDRGRFGTEAFF; CDR3nt: TGTGCCAGCAGCTTAGATGTCCCGGACAGGGGGCGGTTTGGCACTGAAGCTTTCTTT
v_gene: TRBV5-6; abundance: NA; d_gene: TRBD1; len: 14; j_gene: TRBJ1-5; CDR3aa: CASSTQGEDQPQHF; CDR3nt: TGTGCCAGCAGCACACAGGGGGAGGATCAGCCCCAGCATTTT
v_gene: TRBV5-1; abundance: NA; d_gene: TRBD2; len: 15; j_gene: TRBJ2-5; CDR3aa: CASSLDLAGRETQYF; CDR3nt: TGCGCCAGCAGCTTGGACCTAGCGGGCCGAGAGACCCAGTACTTC
v_gene: TRBV5-1; abundance: NA; d_gene: TRBD1; len: 14; j_gene: TRBJ1-4; CDR3aa: CASSRTGGFEKLFF; CDR3nt: TGCGCCAGCAGCAGGACAGGGGGCTTTGAAAAACTGTTTTTT
v_gene: TRBV3-1/TRBV3-2; abundance: NA; d_gene: NA; len: 14; j_gene: TRBJ2-7; CDR3aa: CASSQFGGLDEQYF; CDR3nt: TGTGCCAGCAGCCAATTCGGGGGGCTGGACGAGCAGTACTTC
v_gene: TRBV6-5; abundance: NA; d_gene: NA; len: 16; j_gene: TRBJ2-3; CDR3aa: CASSYRKGGHLSTQYF; CDR3nt: TGTGCCAGCAGTTACCGGAAGGGGGGGCACCTAAGTACGCAGTATTTT
v_gene: TRBV5-1; abundance: NA; d_gene: TRBD1; len: 17; j_gene: TRBJ2-5; CDR3aa: CASSLERTGKYQETQYF; CDR3nt: TGCGCCAGCAGCTTGGAAAGGACAGGAAAGTACCAAGAGACCCAGTACTTC
v_gene: TRBV13; abundance: NA; d_gene: NA; len: 14; j_gene: TRBJ1-2; CDR3aa: CASSLEGVFAGYTF; CDR3nt: TGTGCCAGCAGCTTAGAGGGGGTTTTCGCTGGCTACACCTTC
v_gene: TRBV3-1/TRBV3-2; abundance: NA; d_gene: NA; len: 12; j_gene: TRBJ2-7; CDR3aa: CASSQALYEQYF; CDR3nt: TGTGCCAGCAGCCAAGCCCTCTACGAGCAGTACTTC
v_gene: TRBV6-6; abundance: NA; d_gene: NA; len: 13; j_gene: TRBJ1-1; CDR3aa: CASNRQMNTEAFF; CDR3nt: TGTGCCAGCAACAGACAGATGAACACTGAAGCTTTCTTT
v_gene: TRBV6-1; abundance: NA; d_gene: NA; len: 12; j_gene: TRBJ1-2; CDR3aa: CASSDNSYGYTF; CDR3nt: TGTGCCAGCAGTGATAACTCCTATGGCTACACCTTC
v_gene: TRBV19; abundance: NA; d_gene: NA; len: 16; j_gene: TRBJ1-5; CDR3aa: CASSIANDRFNQPQHF; CDR3nt: TGTGCCAGTAGTATAGCCAACGACAGGTTTAATCAGCCCCAGCATTTT
v_gene: TRBV2; abundance: NA; d_gene: TRBD1; len: 17; j_gene: TRBJ1-1; CDR3aa: CASSDPPRGAINTEAFF; CDR3nt: TGTGCCAGCAGTGACCCCCCCAGGGGGGCGATAAACACTGAAGCTTTCTTT
v_gene: TRBV15; abundance: NA; d_gene: NA; len: 15; j_gene: TRBJ1-5; CDR3aa: CATSRDAAAVDPQHF; CDR3nt: TGTGCCACCAGCAGAGATGCGGCGGCAGTTGATCCCCAGCATTTT
v_gene: TRBV6-4; abundance: NA; d_gene: NA; len: 14; j_gene: TRBJ2-5; CDR3aa: CASSDSWTEETQYF; CDR3nt: TGTGCCAGCAGTGACTCCTGGACAGAAGAGACCCAGTACTTC
v_gene: TRBV4-1; abundance: NA; d_gene: TRBD1; len: 17; j_gene: TRBJ1-6; CDR3aa: CASSQTRTGGEASPLHF; CDR3nt: TGCGCCAGCAGCCAAACCAGGACAGGGGGCGAGGCCTCACCCCTCCACTTT
v_gene: TRBV10-3; abundance: NA; d_gene: NA; len: 15; j_gene: TRBJ1-2; CDR3aa: CAIKSSRELDYGYTF; CDR3nt: TGTGCCATCAAGTCGAGCAGGGAATTGGACTATGGCTACACCTTC
v_gene: TRBV29-1; abundance: NA; d_gene: TRBD2; len: 14; j_gene: TRBJ2-7; CDR3aa: CSVLSGGLAYEQYF; CDR3nt: TGCAGCGTCTTAAGCGGGGGGCTAGCCTACGAGCAGTACTTC
v_gene: TRBV5-5; abundance: NA; d_gene: NA; len: 19; j_gene: TRBJ2-4; CDR3aa: CASSSNAGTSDLAKNIQYF; CDR3nt: TGTGCCAGCAGCTCGAACGCCGGGACTTCCGACCTAGCCAAAAACATTCAGTACTTC
v_gene: TRBV12-3/TRBV12-4; abundance: few; d_gene: NA; len: 13; j_gene: TRBJ2-3; CDR3aa: CASSLGGADTQYF; CDR3nt: TGTGCCAGCAGTTTAGGGGGCGCAGATACGCAGTATTTT
v_gene: TRBV4-1; abundance: NA; d_gene: NA; len: 12; j_gene: TRBJ1-3; CDR3aa: CASKSSGNTIYF; CDR3nt: TGCGCCAGCAAGAGCTCTGGAAACACCATATATTTT
v_gene: TRBV7-2; abundance: once; d_gene: NA; len: 16; j_gene: TRBJ1-5; CDR3aa: CASSLGRRGGNQPQHF; CDR3nt: TGTGCCAGCAGCTTGGGACGGAGGGGTGGCAATCAGCCCCAGCATTTT
v_gene: TRBV21-1; abundance: NA; d_gene: NA; len: 17; j_gene: TRBJ2-2; CDR3aa: CASSKVGDRGNTGELFF; CDR3nt: TGTGCCAGCAGCAAAGTGGGGGACAGGGGGAACACCGGGGAGCTGTTTTTT
v_gene: TRBV18; abundance: NA; d_gene: NA; len: 15; j_gene: TRBJ2-1; CDR3aa: CASSPRSGSYNEQFF; CDR3nt: TGTGCCAGCTCACCAAGGTCGGGCTCCTACAATGAGCAGTTCTTC
v_gene: TRBV13; abundance: NA; d_gene: NA; len: 13; j_gene: TRBJ1-1; CDR3aa: CASSSGQRPEAFF; CDR3nt: TGTGCCAGCAGCTCCGGACAGAGGCCTGAAGCTTTCTTT
v_gene: TRBV19; abundance: NA; d_gene: TRBD1; len: 16; j_gene: TRBJ1-6; CDR3aa: CASSPIQGGNNSPLHF; CDR3nt: TGTGCCAGTAGTCCAATTCAGGGGGGTAATAATTCACCCCTCCACTTT
v_gene: TRBV6-1; abundance: NA; d_gene: NA; len: 13; j_gene: TRBJ1-5; CDR3aa: CASSDRGFQPQHF; CDR3nt: TGTGCCAGCAGTGACAGGGGTTTTCAGCCCCAGCATTTT